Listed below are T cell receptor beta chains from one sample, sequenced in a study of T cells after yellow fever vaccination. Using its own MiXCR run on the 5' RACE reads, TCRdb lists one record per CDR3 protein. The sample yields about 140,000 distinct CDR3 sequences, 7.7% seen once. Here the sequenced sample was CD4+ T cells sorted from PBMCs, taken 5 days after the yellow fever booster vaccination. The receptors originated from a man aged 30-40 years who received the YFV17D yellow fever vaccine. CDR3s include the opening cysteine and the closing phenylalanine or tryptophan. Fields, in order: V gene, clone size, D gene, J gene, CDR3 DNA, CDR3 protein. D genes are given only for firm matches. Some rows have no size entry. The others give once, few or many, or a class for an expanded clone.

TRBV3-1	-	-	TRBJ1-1	TGTGCCACCTCCAAAGCTCCTATCTTAAGGCGGGGCACTGAAGCTTTCTTT	CATSKAPILRRGTEAFF
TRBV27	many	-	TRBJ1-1	TGTGCCAGCAGTCGAACCACGAACACTGAAGCTTTCTTT	CASSRTTNTEAFF
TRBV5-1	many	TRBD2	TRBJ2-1	TGCGCCAGCAGCTTGGGACTAGCGGGAGTGTGGAATGAGCAGTTCTTC	CASSLGLAGVWNEQFF
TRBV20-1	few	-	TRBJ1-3	TGCAGTGCTAAACAGACATATGAGATGTCTGGAAACACCATATATTTT	CSAKQTYEMSGNTIYF
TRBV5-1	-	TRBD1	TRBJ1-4	TGCGCCAGCAGAAGACAGGGGAATGAAAAACTGTTTTTT	CASRRQGNEKLFF
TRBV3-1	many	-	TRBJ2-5	TGTGCCAGCAGCCGGAGTGGGGGCAACCAAGAGACCCAGTACTTC	CASSRSGGNQETQYF
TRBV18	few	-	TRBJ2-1	TGTGCCAGCTCACTCCCCGGCACCCCTAGAGGCAATGAGCAGTTCTTC	CASSLPGTPRGNEQFF
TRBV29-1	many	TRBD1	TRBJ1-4	TGCAGCGCAAACAGGGGCTTTAATGAAAAACTGTTTTTT	CSANRGFNEKLFF
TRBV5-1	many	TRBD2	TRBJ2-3	TGCGCCAGCAGCTTGGAACTAGCGGGAGGGCCAGATACGCAGTATTTT	CASSLELAGGPDTQYF
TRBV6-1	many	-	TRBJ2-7	TGTGCCAGCAGTAGGTCGGGGCCCTACGAGCAGTACTTC	CASSRSGPYEQYF
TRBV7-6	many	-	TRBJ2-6	TGTGCCAGCAGCTTAGGTGCGGTGGTTTACTCTGGGGCCAACGTCCTGACTTTC	CASSLGAVVYSGANVLTF
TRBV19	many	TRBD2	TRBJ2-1	TGTGCCAGTAGTATGACTAGCGTCTCGGCCAATGAGCAGTTCTTC	CASSMTSVSANEQFF
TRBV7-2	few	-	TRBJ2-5	TGTGCCAGCAGCCAAAGGACGGGAGAGACCCAGTACTTC	CASSQRTGETQYF
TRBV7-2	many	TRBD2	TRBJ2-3	TGTGCCAGCAGCTCCGCCGGACTAGGCAGCGCAGATACGCAGTATTTT	CASSSAGLGSADTQYF
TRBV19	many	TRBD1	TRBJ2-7	TGTGCCAGTAGTATAGCCGGGACAGAAACCTACGAGCAGTACTTC	CASSIAGTETYEQYF
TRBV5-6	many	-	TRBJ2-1	TGTGCCAGCAGCTCGGCGGGGACAAATGAGCAGTTCTTC	CASSSAGTNEQFF
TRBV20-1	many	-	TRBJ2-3	TGCAGTGCTAGTCCCGGCACAGATACGCAGTATTTT	CSASPGTDTQYF
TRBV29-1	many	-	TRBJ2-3	TGCAGCGTTGATCTAGCGCCGACAGATACGCAGTATTTT	CSVDLAPTDTQYF
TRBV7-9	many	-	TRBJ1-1	TGTGCCAGCAGCTTAGTAGGGGCCGTGGAAGCTTTCTTT	CASSLVGAVEAFF
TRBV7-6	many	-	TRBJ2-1	TGTGCCAGCAGCTCGCATCGGGTTGTTTGGTTCTTC	CASSSHRVVWFF
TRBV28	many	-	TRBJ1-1	TGTGCCAGCAGTTTTCTGAACACTGAAGCTTTCTTT	CASSFLNTEAFF
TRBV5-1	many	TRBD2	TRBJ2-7	TGCGCCAGCAGCTTGCTAGCGGGAGTTTCGATGTACGAGCAGTACTTC	CASSLLAGVSMYEQYF
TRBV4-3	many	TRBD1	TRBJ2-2	TGCGCCAGCAGCCGGAATACAGGGGCGAGCGCCGGGGAGCTGTTTTTT	CASSRNTGASAGELFF
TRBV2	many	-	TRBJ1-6	TGTGCCAGCACTTTCAAGAGGGATTCACCCCTCCACTTT	CASTFKRDSPLHF
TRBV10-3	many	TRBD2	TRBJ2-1	TGTGCCATCAGAGATCTAGCGGGAGCTGTCAATGAGCAGTTCTTC	CAIRDLAGAVNEQFF
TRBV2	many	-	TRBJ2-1	TGTGCCAGCTCTGCGGGGCTCTCCTCCTACAATGAGCAGTTCTTC	CASSAGLSSYNEQFF
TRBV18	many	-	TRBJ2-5	TGTGCCAGCTCACCAGCATCCCTGCGGGGAGAGACCCAGTACTTC	CASSPASLRGETQYF
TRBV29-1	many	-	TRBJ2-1	TGCAGCGTAAATCGGGGGGCATCCTACAATGAGCAGTTCTTC	CSVNRGASYNEQFF
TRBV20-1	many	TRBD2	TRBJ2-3	TGCAGTGCTAGAGTACCCGGGGGACTAGCGGGACGCACAGATACGCAGTATTTT	CSARVPGGLAGRTDTQYF
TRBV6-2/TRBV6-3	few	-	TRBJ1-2	TGTGCCACGCAACGATGGGGCTATGGCTACACCTTC	CATQRWGYGYTF
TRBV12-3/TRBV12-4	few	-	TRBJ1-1	TGTGCCAGCACGGGGACTAGGAACACTGAAGCTTTCTTT	CASTGTRNTEAFF
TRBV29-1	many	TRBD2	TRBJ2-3	TGCAGCGTTAAGCGGGGATCTAGCACAGATACGCAGTATTTT	CSVKRGSSTDTQYF
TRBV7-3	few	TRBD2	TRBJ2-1	TGTGCCAGCAGCCTTATAGCGGGAGCGACATACAATGAGCAGTTCTTC	CASSLIAGATYNEQFF
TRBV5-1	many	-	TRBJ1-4	TGCGCCAGCAGCCTCTCAGGGGCCACTAATGAAAAACTGTTTTTT	CASSLSGATNEKLFF
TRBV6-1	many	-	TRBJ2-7	TGTGCCGCCAGGCGCCTCGGTACCTACGAGCAGTACTTC	CAARRLGTYEQYF
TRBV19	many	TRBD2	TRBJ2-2	TGTGCCAGTGGATTAGCGGGTGTAACCGGGGAGCTGTTTTTT	CASGLAGVTGELFF
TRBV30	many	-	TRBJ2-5	TGTGCCTGGAGTGAAAAAGGAGGGCTGACCCAGTACTTC	CAWSEKGGLTQYF
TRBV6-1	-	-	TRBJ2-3	TGTGCCAGCAGTCGTCCTTTCCAGGGCGGGACCACAGATACGCAGTATTTT	CASSRPFQGGTTDTQYF
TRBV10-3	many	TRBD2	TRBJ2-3	TGTGCCATTACTAGCGGGAGGACAGATACGCAGTATTTT	CAITSGRTDTQYF
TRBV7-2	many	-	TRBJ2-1	TGTGCCAGCAGCTACTCTAGGGTGGGGTACAATGAGCAGTTCTTC	CASSYSRVGYNEQFF
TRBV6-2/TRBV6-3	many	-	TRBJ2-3	TGTGCCAGCAGTTACTGGGAACTAGGTGGAGATACGCAGTATTTT	CASSYWELGGDTQYF
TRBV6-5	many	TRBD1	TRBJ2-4	TGTGCCAGCAGTTTCCGGACAGGGATCAGCAAAAACATTCAGTACTTC	CASSFRTGISKNIQYF
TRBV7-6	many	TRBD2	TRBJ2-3	TGTGCCAGCAAACGGACTAGCGGGAGTACAGATACGCAGTATTTT	CASKRTSGSTDTQYF
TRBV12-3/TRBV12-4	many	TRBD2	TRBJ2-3	TGTGCCAGCAGTTTGGTAGCGGGAGGACCTAGCACAGATACGCAGTATTTT	CASSLVAGGPSTDTQYF
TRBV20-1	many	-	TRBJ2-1	TGCAGTGCTAGAGGTGCCTCCTACAATGAGCAGTTCTTC	CSARGASYNEQFF
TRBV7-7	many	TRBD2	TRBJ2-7	TGTGCCAGCAGCTTAGGGGTAGCGGGTTTATACGAGCAGTACTTC	CASSLGVAGLYEQYF
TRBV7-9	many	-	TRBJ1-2	TGTGCCAGCAGCTTAGAAGGAGGGGACTATGGCTACACCTTC	CASSLEGGDYGYTF
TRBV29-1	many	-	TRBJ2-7	TGCAGCGCTCGTAGGGATTCCACCTCCTACGAGCAGTACTTC	CSARRDSTSYEQYF